The next 5 T cell receptor beta chains were all read from a single sample in a study of CD8+ T cells in alopecia areata. Extracted from the samples, RNA was reverse transcribed into cDNA to serve as the sequencing template. Assay used: immunoSEQ multiplex PCR; TCRdb lists only in-frame clones, some missing. The table shows more than 95,000 clones, with 35% to 40% occurring only once. The sequenced sample consisted of CD4+ T cells sorted from blood. These receptors were obtained from a human donor with alopecia areata.

The genes are TRBV19 and TRBJ2-6; D is possibly TRBD1 or TRBD2 (5 bases each). This CDR3 contains 15 residues. Germline assignment: CDR1 LNHDA and CDR2 SQIVND (reference sequence). V shed 6 bases and J shed 4 bases, with 13 bases lying between them. In DNA, the CDR3 is TGTGCCAGTAGCCGTGGGACGATGGGGGCCAACGTCCTGACTTTC. Encoded protein: CASSRGTMGANVLTF. The full variable domain, rest sourced from reference TRBV19 and TRBJ2-6, is DGGITQSPKYLFRKEGQNVTLSCEQNLNHDAMYWYRQDPGQGLRLIYYSQIVNDFQKGDIAEGYSVSREKKESFPLTVTSAQKNPTAFYLCASSRGTMGANVLTFGAGSRLTVL.

This clone was counted only a few times. The chain couples TRBV29-1 to TRBJ2-1, with 12 bases matching TRBD2. CDR3 length equals 16 residues. CDR1 SQVTM and CDR2 ANQGSEA come from the germline V gene. The J segment lost 5 bases and the V segment lost 6 bases, leaving 11 bases of the junction unmatched. The CDR3 region has the DNA TGCAGCGTAGGAGCTCTAGCGGGGGGGGGACACAATGAGCAGTTCTTC. Translation gives CSVGALAGGGHNEQFF.

The genes are TRBV28 and TRBJ2-4; D remains unclear. The V and J ends lost 1 base and 6 bases respectively, with 7 bases between them. This CDR3 spans 13 amino acids. CDR1 is MDHEN and CDR2 is SYDVKM in the germline V gene. The CDR3 DNA follows: TGTGCCAGCAGTTTATATGCAGGAAACATTCAGTACTTC. Translating it yields CASSLYAGNIQYF.

This clone appeared a single time. The chain is built from TRBV25-1 and TRBJ2-2; 13 bases match TRBD2. Germline V gene data show CDR1 as MGHDK and CDR2 as SYGVNS. This CDR3 contains 15 residues. The V segment lost 4 bases and the J segment 4 bases; nucleotides outside the gene matches: 0. CDR3 in amino acids: CASSGLAGGTGELFF. Here the CDR3 DNA reads TGTGCCAGCAGTGGACTAGCGGGAGGCACCGGGGAGCTGTTTTTT.

About this clone: One end of the junction fails to match germline, which may point to a read error. The chain employs TRBV7-2 and TRBJ2-5; a weak D match, TRBD2 (5 bases). This CDR3 spans 12 amino acids. The germline CDR1 and CDR2 sequences are SGHTA and FQGNSA. The CDR3 spells CASSLGGETKYF. The CDR3 coding sequence is TGTGCCAGCAGCTTAGGGGGAGAGACCAAGTACTTC. The full variable domain, in which reference TRBV7-2 and TRBJ2-5 provide the parts outside the CDR3, is GAGVSQSPSNKVTEKGKDVELRCDPISGHTALYWYRQSLGQGLEFLIYFQGNSAPDKSGLPSDRFSAERTGGSVSTLTIQRTQQEDSAVYLCASSLGGETKYFGPGTRLLVL.